The subject of this entry is one TCR beta chain. What it binds is not known. Primers for the PCR totalled 60 Vbeta and 13 Jbeta. The table came from immunoSEQ multiplex PCR; TCRdb's copy has only in-frame clones and leaves some out. Recorded for this sample: 100,000 or so clones. Though probably carrying unrecorded immune exposures, donors were nominally healthy at sampling. These data are taken from a study of cytomegalovirus exposure and HLA in healthy donors. Study-wide results and caveats: A highly shared variant cluster was judged a likely technical artifact. From TCR beta sequences, most subjects' HLA-A and HLA-B alleles were reportedly predicted accurately.

CDR3 length: 13 residues. Per the germline V gene, CDR1 is SGHRS and CDR2 is YFSETQ. The germline V and J ends were trimmed by 4 bases and 4 bases, with 11 bases remaining between them. The chain combines TRBV5-1 with TRBJ1-1, with D possibly matching TRBD1 (5 bases). This TCR came from a woman aged 30 to 39 in good health and CMV-seronegative. Sample: PBMCs. CDR3 DNA sequence: TGCGCCAGCAGCAACTCAGGGCCCACTGAAGCTTTCTTT. Encoded protein: CASSNSGPTEAFF. Full variable domain (remainder filled in from reference TRBV5-1 and TRBJ1-1): KAGVTQTPRYLIKTRGQQVTLSCSPISGHRSVSWYQQTPGQGLQFLFEYFSETQRNKGNFPGRFSGRQFSNSRSEMNVSTLELGDSALYLCASSNSGPTEAFFGQGTRLTVV.